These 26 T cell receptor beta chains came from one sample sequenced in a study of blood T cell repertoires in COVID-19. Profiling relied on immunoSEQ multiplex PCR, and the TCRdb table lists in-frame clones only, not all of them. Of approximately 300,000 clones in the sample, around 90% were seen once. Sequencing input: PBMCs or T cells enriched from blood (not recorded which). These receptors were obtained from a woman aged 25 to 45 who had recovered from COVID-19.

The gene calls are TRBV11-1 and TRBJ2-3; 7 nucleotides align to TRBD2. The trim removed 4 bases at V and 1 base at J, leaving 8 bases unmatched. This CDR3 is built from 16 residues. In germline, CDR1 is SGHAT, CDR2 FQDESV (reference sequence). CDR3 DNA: TGTGCCAGCAGCTACGTACTAGCGTTAGGCACAGATACGCAGTATTTT. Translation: CASSYVLALGTDTQYF.

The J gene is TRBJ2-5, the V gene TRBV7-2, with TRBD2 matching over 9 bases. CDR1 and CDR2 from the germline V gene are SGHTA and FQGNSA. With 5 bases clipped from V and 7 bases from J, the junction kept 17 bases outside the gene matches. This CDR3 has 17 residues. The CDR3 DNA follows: TGTGCCAGCAGCCCCTTAGCGGGAGCGGCTGGTGGAGGGACCCAGTACTTC. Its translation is CASSPLAGAAGGGTQYF.

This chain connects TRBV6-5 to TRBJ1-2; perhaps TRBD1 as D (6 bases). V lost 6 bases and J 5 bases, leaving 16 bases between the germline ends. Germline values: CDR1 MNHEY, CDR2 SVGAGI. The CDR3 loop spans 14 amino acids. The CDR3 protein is CASSSQGTPYGYTF. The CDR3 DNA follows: TGTGCCAGCAGCTCCCAGGGGACCCCTTATGGCTACACCTTC.

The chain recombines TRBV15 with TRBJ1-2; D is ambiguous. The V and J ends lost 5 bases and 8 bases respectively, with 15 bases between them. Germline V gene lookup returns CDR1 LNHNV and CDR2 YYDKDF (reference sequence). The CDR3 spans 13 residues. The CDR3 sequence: CATSARDSRGYTF. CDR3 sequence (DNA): TGTGCCACCAGCGCACGGGATTCGCGGGGCTACACCTTC.

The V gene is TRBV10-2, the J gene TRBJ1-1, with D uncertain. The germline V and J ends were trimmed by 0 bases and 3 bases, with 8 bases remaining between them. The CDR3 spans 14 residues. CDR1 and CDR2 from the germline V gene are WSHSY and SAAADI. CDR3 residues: CASSESEGDTEAFF. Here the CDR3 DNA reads TGCGCCAGCAGTGAGTCAGAGGGAGACACTGAAGCTTTCTTT.

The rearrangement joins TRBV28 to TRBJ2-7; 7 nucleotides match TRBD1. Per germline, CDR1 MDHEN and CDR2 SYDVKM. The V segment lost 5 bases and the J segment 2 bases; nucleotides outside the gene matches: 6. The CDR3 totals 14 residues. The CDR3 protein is CASSLRQGAYEQYF. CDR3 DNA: TGTGCCAGCAGTCTTCGACAGGGCGCCTACGAGCAGTACTTC.

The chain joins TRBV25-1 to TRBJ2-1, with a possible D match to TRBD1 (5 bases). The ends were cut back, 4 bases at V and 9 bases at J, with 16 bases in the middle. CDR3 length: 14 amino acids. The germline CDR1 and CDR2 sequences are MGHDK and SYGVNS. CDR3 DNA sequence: TGTGCCAGCAGTGCCCGACAGAAGGACACTGAGCAGTTCTTC. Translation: CASSARQKDTEQFF.

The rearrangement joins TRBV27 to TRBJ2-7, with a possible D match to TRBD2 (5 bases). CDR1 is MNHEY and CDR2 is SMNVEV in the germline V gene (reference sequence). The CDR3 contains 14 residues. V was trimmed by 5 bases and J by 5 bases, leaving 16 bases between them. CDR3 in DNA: TGTGCCAGCAGTGCCTTGAGGGATCTTGACGAGCAGTACTTC. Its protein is CASSALRDLDEQYF.

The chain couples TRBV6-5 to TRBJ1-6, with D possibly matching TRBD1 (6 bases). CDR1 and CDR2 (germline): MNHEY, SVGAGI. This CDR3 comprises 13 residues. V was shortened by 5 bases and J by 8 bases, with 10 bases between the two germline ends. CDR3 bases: TGTGCCAGCAGTCGGGACACACATTCACCCCTCCACTTT. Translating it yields CASSRDTHSPLHF.

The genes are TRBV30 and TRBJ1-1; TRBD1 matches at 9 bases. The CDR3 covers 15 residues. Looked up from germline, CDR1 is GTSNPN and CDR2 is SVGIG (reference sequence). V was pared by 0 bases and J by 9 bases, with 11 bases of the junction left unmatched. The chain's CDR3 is CAWSVGAGQGSKAFF. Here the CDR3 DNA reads TGTGCCTGGAGTGTAGGAGCAGGACAGGGGAGTAAAGCTTTCTTT.

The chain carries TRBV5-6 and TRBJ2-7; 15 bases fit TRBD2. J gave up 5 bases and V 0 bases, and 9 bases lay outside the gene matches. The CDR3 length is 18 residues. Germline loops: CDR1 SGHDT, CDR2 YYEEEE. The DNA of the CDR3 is TGTGCCAGCAGCTTGGATTCGGGACTAGCGGGAGGTGGCAACGAGCAGTACTTC. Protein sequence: CASSLDSGLAGGGNEQYF.

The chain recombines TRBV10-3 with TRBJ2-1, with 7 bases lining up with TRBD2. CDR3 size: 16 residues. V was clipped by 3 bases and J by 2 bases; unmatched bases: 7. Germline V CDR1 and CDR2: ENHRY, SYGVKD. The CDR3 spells CAISEEGRATYNEQFF. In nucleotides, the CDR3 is TGTGCCATCAGTGAAGAGGGGAGGGCAACCTACAATGAGCAGTTCTTC.

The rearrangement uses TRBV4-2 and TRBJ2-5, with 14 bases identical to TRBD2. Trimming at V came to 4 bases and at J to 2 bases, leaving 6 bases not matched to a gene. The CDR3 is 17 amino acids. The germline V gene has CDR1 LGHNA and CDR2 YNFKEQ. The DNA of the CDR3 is TGTGCCAGCAGCCTCCGACTAGCGGGAGGGTCTCAAGAGACCCAGTACTTC. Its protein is CASSLRLAGGSQETQYF.

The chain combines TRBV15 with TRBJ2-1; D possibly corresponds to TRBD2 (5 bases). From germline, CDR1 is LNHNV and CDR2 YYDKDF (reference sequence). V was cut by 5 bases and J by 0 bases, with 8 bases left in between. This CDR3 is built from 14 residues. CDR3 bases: TGTGCCACCAGCTCCGGGAACTCCTACAATGAGCAGTTCTTC. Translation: CATSSGNSYNEQFF.

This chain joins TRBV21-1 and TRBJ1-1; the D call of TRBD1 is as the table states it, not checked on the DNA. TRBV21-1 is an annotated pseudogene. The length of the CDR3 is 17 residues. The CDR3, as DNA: TGTGCCAGCAGCAAAGCCCCGGGAGGACAGGGAGGGACTGAAGCTTTCTTT. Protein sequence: CASSKAPGGQGGTEAFF.

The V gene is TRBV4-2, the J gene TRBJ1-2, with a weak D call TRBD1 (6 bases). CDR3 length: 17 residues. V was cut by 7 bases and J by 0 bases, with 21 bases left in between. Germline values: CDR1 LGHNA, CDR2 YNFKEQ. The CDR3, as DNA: TGTGCCAGCACCCCCGAATCACAGGGTTCAGCTAACTATGGCTACACCTTC. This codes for CASTPESQGSANYGYTF.

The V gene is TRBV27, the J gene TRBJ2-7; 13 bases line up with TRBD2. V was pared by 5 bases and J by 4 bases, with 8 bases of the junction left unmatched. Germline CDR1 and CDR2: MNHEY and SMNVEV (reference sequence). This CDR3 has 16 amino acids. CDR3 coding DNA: TGTGCCAGCAGTGACCCGGGACTAGCGGGGAAATACGAGCAGTACTTC. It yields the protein CASSDPGLAGKYEQYF.

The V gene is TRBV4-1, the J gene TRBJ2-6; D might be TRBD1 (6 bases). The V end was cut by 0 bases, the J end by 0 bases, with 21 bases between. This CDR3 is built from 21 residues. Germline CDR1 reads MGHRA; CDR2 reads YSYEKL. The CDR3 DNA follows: TGCGCCAGCAGCCAAGATACGCCGAGGGGGTCCTCCAACTCTGGGGCCAACGTCCTGACTTTC. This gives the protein CASSQDTPRGSSNSGANVLTF.

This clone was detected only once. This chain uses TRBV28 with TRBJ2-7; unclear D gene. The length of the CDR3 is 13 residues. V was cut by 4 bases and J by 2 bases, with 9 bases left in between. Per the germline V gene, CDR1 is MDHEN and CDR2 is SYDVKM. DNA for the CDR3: TGTGCCAGCAGTTCTGGGCCTACCTACGAGCAGTACTTC. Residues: CASSSGPTYEQYF. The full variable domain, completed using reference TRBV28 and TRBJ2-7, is DVKVTQSSRYLVKRTGEKVFLECVQDMDHENMFWYRQDPGLGLRLIYFSYDVKMKEKGDIPEGYSVSREKKERFSLILESASTNQTSMYLCASSSGPTYEQYFGPGTRLTVT.

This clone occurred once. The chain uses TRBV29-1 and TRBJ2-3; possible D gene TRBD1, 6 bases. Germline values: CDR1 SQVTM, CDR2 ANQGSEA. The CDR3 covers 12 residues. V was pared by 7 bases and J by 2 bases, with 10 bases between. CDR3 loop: CSAGQSTDTQYF. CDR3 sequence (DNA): TGCAGCGCCGGACAGTCCACAGATACGCAGTATTTT.

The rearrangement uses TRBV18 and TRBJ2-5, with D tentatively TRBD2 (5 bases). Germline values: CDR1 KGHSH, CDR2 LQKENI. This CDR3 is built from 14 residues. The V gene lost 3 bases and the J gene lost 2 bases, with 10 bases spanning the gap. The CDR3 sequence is CASSPPGFQETQYF. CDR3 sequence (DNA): TGTGCCAGCTCACCCCCGGGGTTTCAAGAGACCCAGTACTTC.

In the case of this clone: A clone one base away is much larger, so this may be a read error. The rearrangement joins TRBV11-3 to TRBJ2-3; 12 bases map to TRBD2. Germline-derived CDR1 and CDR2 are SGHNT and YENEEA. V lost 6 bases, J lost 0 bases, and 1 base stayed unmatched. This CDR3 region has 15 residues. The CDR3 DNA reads TGTGCCAGCAGGGGGACTAGCGGGAGCACAGATACGCAGTATTTT. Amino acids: CASRGTSGSTDTQYF.

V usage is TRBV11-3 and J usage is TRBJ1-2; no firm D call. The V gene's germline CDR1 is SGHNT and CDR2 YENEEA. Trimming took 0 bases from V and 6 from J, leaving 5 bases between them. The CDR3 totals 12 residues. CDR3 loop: CASSLDPDGYTF. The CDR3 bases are TGTGCCAGCAGCTTAGATCCAGATGGCTACACCTTC.

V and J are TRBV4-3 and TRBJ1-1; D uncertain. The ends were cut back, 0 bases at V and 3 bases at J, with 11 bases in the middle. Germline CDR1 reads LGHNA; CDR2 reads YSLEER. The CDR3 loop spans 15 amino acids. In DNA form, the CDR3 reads TGCGCCAGCAGCCAAGAGCGGTGGGAGGACACTGAAGCTTTCTTT. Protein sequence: CASSQERWEDTEAFF.

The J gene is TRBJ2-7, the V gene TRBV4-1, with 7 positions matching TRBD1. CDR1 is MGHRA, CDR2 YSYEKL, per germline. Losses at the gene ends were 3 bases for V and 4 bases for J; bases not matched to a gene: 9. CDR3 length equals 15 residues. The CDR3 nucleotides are TGCGCCAGCAGCCAGCCATCCAGGGGGAAGTACGAGCAGTACTTC. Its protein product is CASSQPSRGKYEQYF.

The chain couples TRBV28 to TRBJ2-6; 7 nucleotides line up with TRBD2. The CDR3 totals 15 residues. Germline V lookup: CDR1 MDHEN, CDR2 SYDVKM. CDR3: CATLGGSSGANVLTF. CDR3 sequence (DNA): TGTGCTACCCTGGGGGGGAGCTCTGGGGCCAACGTCCTGACTTTC.